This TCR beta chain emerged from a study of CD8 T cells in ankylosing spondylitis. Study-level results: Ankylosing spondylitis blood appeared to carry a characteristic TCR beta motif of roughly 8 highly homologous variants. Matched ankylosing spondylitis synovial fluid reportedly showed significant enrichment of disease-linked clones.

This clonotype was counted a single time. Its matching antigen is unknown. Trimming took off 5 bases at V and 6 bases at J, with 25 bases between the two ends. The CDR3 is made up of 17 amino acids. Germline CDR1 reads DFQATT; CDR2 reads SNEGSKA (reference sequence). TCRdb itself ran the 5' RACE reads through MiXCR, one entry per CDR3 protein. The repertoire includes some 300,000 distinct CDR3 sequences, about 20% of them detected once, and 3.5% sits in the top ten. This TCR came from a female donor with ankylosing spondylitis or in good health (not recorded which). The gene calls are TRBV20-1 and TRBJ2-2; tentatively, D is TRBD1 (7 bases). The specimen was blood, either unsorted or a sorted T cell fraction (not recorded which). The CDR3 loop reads CSAFPRGLAFGAGELFF. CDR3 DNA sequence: TGCAGTGCTTTCCCGAGGGGGCTAGCGTTTGGAGCCGGGGAGCTGTTTTTT.